The 8 T cell receptor beta chains given below trace back to one sample, sequenced in a study of blood T cell repertoires in COVID-19. TCRdb's copy holds only in-frame clones and misses some; the assay was immunoSEQ multiplex PCR. Of tens of thousands of clones in the sample, around 74% were seen once. Sequences were obtained from peripheral blood. The receptors here all came from a man between 60 and 75 years old with COVID-19, enrolled during active disease.

The chain has TRBV5-1 and TRBJ1-2; 9 bases match TRBD1. Germline V CDR1 and CDR2: SGHRS, YFSETQ. V lost 4 bases, J lost 4 bases, and 2 bases stayed unmatched. The CDR3 has 13 residues. DNA of the CDR3: TGCGCCAGCAGCGGGACAGGGCTCTATGGCTACACCTTC. Amino acids: CASSGTGLYGYTF.

This chain uses TRBV5-1 with TRBJ1-2; D call uncertain. CDR1 is SGHRS and CDR2 is YFSETQ in the germline V gene. The CDR3 contains 14 residues. The ends were cut back, 0 bases at V and 4 bases at J, with 10 bases in the middle. CDR3 in amino acids: CASSLEQPIYGYTF. The CDR3 DNA reads TGCGCCAGCAGCTTGGAACAGCCAATCTATGGCTACACCTTC.

The chain uses TRBV10-1 and TRBJ2-3, with a weak D call TRBD1 (5 bases). Germline V gene data show CDR1 as WNHNN and CDR2 as SYGVQD (reference sequence). V was pared by 3 bases and J by 6 bases, with 13 bases between. The CDR3 runs 14 residues. The CDR3 is CASSDPITGDTQYF. The CDR3 DNA follows: TGCGCCAGCAGTGATCCGATCACAGGTGATACGCAGTATTTT.

The chain recombines TRBV9 with TRBJ2-1; 8 nucleotides align to TRBD2. Germline V gene data show CDR1 as SGDLS and CDR2 as YYNGEE. V trimming: 0 bases; J trimming: 7 bases; junction bases outside the gene matches: 6. The CDR3 is 15 residues long. CDR3 in DNA: TGTGCCAGCAGCGTAGATAGCGGGGTCTATAATGAGCAGTTCTTC. Amino acids: CASSVDSGVYNEQFF.

The chain links TRBV24-1 to TRBJ1-2; D possibly corresponds to TRBD1 (5 bases). V was clipped by 3 bases and J by 8 bases, with 15 bases between them. CDR1 and CDR2 from the germline V gene are KGHDR and SFDVKD. The CDR3 is made up of 14 amino acids. As DNA, the CDR3 is TGTGCCACCAGTGATCCGACCGGGCCAGGGGGCTACACCTTC. Its protein product is CATSDPTGPGGYTF.

This chain's CDR3 is CAISAGGAEGYTF. The CDR3 DNA sequence: TGTGCCATCAGTGCAGGGGGCGCGGAGGGCTACACCTTC. The rearrangement uses TRBV10-3 and TRBJ1-2; the match to TRBD1 covers 8 bases. Per the germline V gene, CDR1 is ENHRY and CDR2 is SYGVKD. V was clipped by 4 bases and J by 8 bases; unmatched bases: 6. The CDR3 covers 13 residues.

This clone occurred a few times. The chain couples TRBV7-9 to TRBJ2-7; 15 bases align to TRBD2. The trim removed 6 bases at V and 0 bases at J, leaving 12 bases unmatched. This CDR3 has 19 amino acids. The germline CDR1 and CDR2 sequences are SEHNR and FQNEAQ (reference sequence). CDR3 sequence: CASRQTGTSGRSSSYEQYF. As DNA, the CDR3 is TGTGCCAGCAGGCAAACCGGGACTAGCGGGAGGTCGAGCTCCTACGAGCAGTACTTC. The whole variable domain, remainder taken from reference TRBV7-9 and TRBJ2-7, is DTGVSQNPRHKITKRGQNVTFRCDPISEHNRLYWYRQTLGQGPEFLTYFQNEAQLEKSRLLSDRFSAERPKGSFSTLEIQRTEQGDSAMYLCASRQTGTSGRSSSYEQYFGPGTRLTVT.

This chain connects TRBV20-1 to TRBJ2-3; tentative D call: TRBD1 (5 bases). Germline CDR1 and CDR2: DFQATT and SNEGSKA (reference sequence). The CDR3 contains 11 residues. Between the trimmed V and J ends, which lost 2 bases and 8 bases, there was a span of 8 bases. The chain's CDR3 is CSARTRATQYF. As DNA, the CDR3 is TGCAGTGCTAGAACCAGGGCTACGCAGTATTTT.